The rows below give T cell receptor beta chains drawn from one sample of a study of regulatory T cells in long-lasting Graves disease. MiXCR, run by TCRdb on the multiplex PCR reads, gives a single entry per CDR3 protein. This repertoire shows roughly 610,000 distinct CDR3 sequences, about 16% found once; its top ten account for about 17%. The same data also contributed to another study, on T cells in Graves' hyperthyroidism and ophthalmopathy.

Material: peripheral blood mononuclear cells (PBMCs), obtained at new diagnosis, from a patient treated with antithyroid drugs. These receptors originate from a young woman with Graves disease. Both conserved end residues are part of each CDR3. The order of the fields is D gene, V gene, J gene, clone size, CDR3 DNA, CDR3 protein. The D gene is left open where the match is weak. Clone size is not always given. Where it is, it says once, few, many or a class for expanded clones.

TRBD1	TRBV19	TRBJ1-5	few	TGTGCCAGTAGTCTAACAGGGGGACATAGCAATCAGCCCCAGCATTTT	CASSLTGGHSNQPQHF
NA	TRBV27	TRBJ2-5	NA	TGTGCCAGCAGTTTTGGAGGGGCCCAAGAGACCCAGTACTTC	CASSFGGAQETQYF
NA	TRBV30	TRBJ1-5	NA	TGTGCCTGGAGTGCAGAGAGCAATCAGCCCCAGCATTTT	CAWSAESNQPQHF
NA	TRBV19	TRBJ1-1	NA	TGTGCCAGCCGGGGCGAGGGAGGGAAAGCTTTCTTT	CASRGEGGKAFF
NA	TRBV12-3/TRBV12-4	TRBJ1-4	few	TGTGCCAGCAGTTTATCACAGATAAGTGAAAAACTGTTTTTT	CASSLSQISEKLFF
TRBD2	TRBV12-3/TRBV12-4	TRBJ2-7	many	TGTGCCAGCAGCTCCTTGTCTGGGACTAGCGATCGCGAGCAGTACTTC	CASSSLSGTSDREQYF
TRBD1	TRBV5-1	TRBJ1-4	few	TGCGCCAGCAGCTTGGGAGACAGGGGGGGAACTAATGAAAAACTGTTTTTT	CASSLGDRGGTNEKLFF
NA	TRBV10-2	TRBJ1-5	few	TGCGCCAGCAGTGAGGGGGCGCGGCAGCCCCAGCATTTT	CASSEGARQPQHF
NA	TRBV19	TRBJ1-2	few	TGTGCCAGTAGTATAACCGGGCCCCTAAAGAGCGGCTACACCTTC	CASSITGPLKSGYTF
TRBD1	TRBV19	TRBJ1-1	many	TGTGCCAGTAGCTCTGGTCTTGTTCAGGGGGCACTGACTGAAGCTTTCTTT	CASSSGLVQGALTEAFF
NA	TRBV5-6	TRBJ2-7	many	TGTGCCAGCAGCTTGACGGGAGCCGCGTACGAGCAGTACTTC	CASSLTGAAYEQYF
NA	TRBV20-1	TRBJ1-4	NA	TGCAGTGCTAGAGGGATTCGGCAATCTATGGACGGATTTAATGAAAAACTGTTTTTT	CSARGIRQSMDGFNEKLFF
TRBD1	TRBV18	TRBJ1-2	few	TGTGCCAGCTCAAGGACAGGAGGATATGTCTACACCTTC	CASSRTGGYVYTF
NA	TRBV2	TRBJ1-1	many	TGTGCCAGCAGTCAGAGGCAGGAACCGAACACTGAAGCTTTCTTT	CASSQRQEPNTEAFF
NA	TRBV5-1	TRBJ1-6	NA	TGCGCCAGCAGCTTGGTGGGGGGCGGTAATTCACCCCTCCACTTT	CASSLVGGGNSPLHF
TRBD1	TRBV27	TRBJ2-3	many	TGTGCCAGCAGGAGCCGATCGGACAGGGTTGCAACTGATACGCAGTATTTT	CASRSRSDRVATDTQYF
NA	TRBV5-1	TRBJ2-1	NA	TGCGCCAGCAGCCACCCGGACTTGAGCTCCTACAATGAGCAGTTCTTC	CASSHPDLSSYNEQFF
NA	TRBV28	TRBJ2-3	many	TGTGCCAGCAGTTTACCAGGGGATACGCAGTATTTT	CASSLPGDTQYF
NA	TRBV30	TRBJ2-5	few	TGTGCGGCCACATACTTCCAAGAGACCCAGTACTTC	CAATYFQETQYF
TRBD1	TRBV6-5	TRBJ1-1	many	TGTGCCAGCAGTTCCCTGGCAGGGGGCGTCACTGAAGCTTTCTTT	CASSSLAGGVTEAFF
TRBD1	TRBV28	TRBJ1-4	many	TGTGCCAGCAGTTTTGCAGGGGGGAATGAAAAACTGTTTTTT	CASSFAGGNEKLFF
TRBD2	TRBV7-3	TRBJ2-1	few	TGTGCCAGCAGCTCATCGACTAGCGGGATTGATGAGCGGTTCTTC	CASSSSTSGIDERFF
NA	TRBV28	TRBJ1-2	many	TGTGCCAGCAGTTTATTCACACTCTATGGCTACACCTTC	CASSLFTLYGYTF
TRBD1	TRBV6-2/TRBV6-3	TRBJ1-4	many	TGTGCCAGCAGTTACGCCGCCGGGACAGGGAGTGAAAAACTGTTTTTT	CASSYAAGTGSEKLFF
TRBD1	TRBV12-3/TRBV12-4	TRBJ1-1	many	TGTGCCAGCAGTTTACGAGGGGGCGAAACTGAAGCTTTCTTT	CASSLRGGETEAFF
TRBD2	TRBV2	TRBJ2-3	many	TGTGCCAGCACGCGGGAGAAGTTGGATACGCAGTATTTT	CASTREKLDTQYF
NA	TRBV20-1	TRBJ1-2	few	TGCAGTGCTAGTAGCGCACGAGGGAACTATGGCTACACCTTC	CSASSARGNYGYTF
TRBD1	TRBV27	TRBJ2-7	many	TGTGCCAGCAGTGAACTAGCTGGACAGGGTAGCTCCTACGAGCAGTACTTC	CASSELAGQGSSYEQYF
NA	TRBV18	TRBJ2-6	NA	TGTGCCAGCTCACCACTGAACAGCCAGTCTGGGGCCAACGTCCTGACTTTC	CASSPLNSQSGANVLTF
NA	TRBV5-1	TRBJ1-5	few	TGCGCCAGCAGCTTGGGTCCAGATAGCAATCAGCCCCAGCATTTT	CASSLGPDSNQPQHF
TRBD2	TRBV2	TRBJ2-7	many	TGTGCCAGTAGTGATCCCATAGGTAGGACTAGCGGGAACAGCGAGCAGTACTTC	CASSDPIGRTSGNSEQYF
NA	TRBV5-4	TRBJ2-3	few	TGTGCCAGCAGCCTGGAGACATTAGGCACAGATACGCAGTATTTT	CASSLETLGTDTQYF
NA	TRBV28	TRBJ1-2	many	TGTGCCAGCAGGGCAGCGGCCTATGGCTACACCTTC	CASRAAAYGYTF
TRBD2	TRBV7-2	TRBJ2-1	NA	TGTGCCAGCAGCCCCGCCCGGGAGGCCAGATACTTC	CASSPAREARYF
NA	TRBV28	TRBJ1-4	many	TGTGCCAGCAGGCCGCGGGGTGAAAAACTGTTTTTT	CASRPRGEKLFF
NA	TRBV9	TRBJ2-2	NA	TGTGCCAGCAGCGTAGCTTCAGGGCTCGGGGAGCTGTTTTTT	CASSVASGLGELFF
NA	TRBV5-5	TRBJ1-1	NA	TGTGCCAGCAGCTTGGTAGACTATAGGAGCACTGAAGCTTTCTTT	CASSLVDYRSTEAFF
NA	TRBV9	TRBJ1-2	few	TGTGCCAGCAGCGTAGATGAGAGGCCCTATGGCTACACCTTC	CASSVDERPYGYTF
TRBD2	TRBV9	TRBJ2-3	many	TGTGCCAGCAGCGTAGGGGTAGCGGGCCACACAGATACGCAGTATTTT	CASSVGVAGHTDTQYF
NA	TRBV2	TRBJ1-2	NA	TGTGCCAGCGTAACCATATATGGCTACACCTTC	CASVTIYGYTF
NA	TRBV10-3	TRBJ1-5	many	TGTGCCATCAGTCCAGGGGCTCAGCCCCAGCATTTT	CAISPGAQPQHF
NA	TRBV5-1	TRBJ1-1	many	TGCGCCAGCAGCCCTGGCGACAGTTTGGGCACTGAAGCTTTCTTT	CASSPGDSLGTEAFF